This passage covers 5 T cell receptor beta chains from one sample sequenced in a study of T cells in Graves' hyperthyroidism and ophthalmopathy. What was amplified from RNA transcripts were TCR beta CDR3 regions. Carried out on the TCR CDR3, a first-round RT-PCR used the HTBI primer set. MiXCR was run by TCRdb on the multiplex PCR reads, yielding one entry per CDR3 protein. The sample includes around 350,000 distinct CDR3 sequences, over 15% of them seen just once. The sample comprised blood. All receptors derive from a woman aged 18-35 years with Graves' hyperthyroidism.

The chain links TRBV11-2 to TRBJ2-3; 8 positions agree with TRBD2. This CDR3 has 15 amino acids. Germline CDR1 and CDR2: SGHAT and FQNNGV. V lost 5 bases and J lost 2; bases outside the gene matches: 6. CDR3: CASSRGTRNTDTQYF. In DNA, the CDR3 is TGTGCCAGCAGCCGGGGGACTAGAAACACAGATACGCAGTATTTT.

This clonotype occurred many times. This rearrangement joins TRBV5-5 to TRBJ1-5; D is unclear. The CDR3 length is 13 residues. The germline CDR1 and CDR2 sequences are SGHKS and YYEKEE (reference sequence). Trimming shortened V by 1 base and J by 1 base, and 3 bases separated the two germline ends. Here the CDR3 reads CASSLLSNQPQHF. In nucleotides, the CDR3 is TGTGCCAGCAGCTTGCTCAGCAATCAGCCCCAGCATTTT.

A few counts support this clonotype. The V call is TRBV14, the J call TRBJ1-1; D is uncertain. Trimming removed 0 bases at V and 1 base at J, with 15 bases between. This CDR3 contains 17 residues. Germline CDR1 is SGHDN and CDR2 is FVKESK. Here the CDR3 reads CASSQDWWQSRNTEAFF. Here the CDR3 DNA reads TGTGCCAGCAGCCAAGATTGGTGGCAGAGTAGGAACACTGAAGCTTTCTTT.

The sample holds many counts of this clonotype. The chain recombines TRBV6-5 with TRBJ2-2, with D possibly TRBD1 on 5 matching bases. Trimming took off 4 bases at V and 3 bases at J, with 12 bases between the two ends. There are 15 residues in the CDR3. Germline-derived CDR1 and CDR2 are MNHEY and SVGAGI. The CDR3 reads CASSSDNRDTGELFF. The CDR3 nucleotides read TGTGCCAGCAGTTCGGACAATCGGGACACCGGGGAGCTGTTTTTT.

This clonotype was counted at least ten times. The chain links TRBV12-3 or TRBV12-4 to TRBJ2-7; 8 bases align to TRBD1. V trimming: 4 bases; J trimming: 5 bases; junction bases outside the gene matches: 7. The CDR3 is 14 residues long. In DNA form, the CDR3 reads TGTGCCAGCAGTTCTTTGACAGGGGTCGACGAGCAGTACTTC. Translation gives CASSSLTGVDEQYF.